Detailed here is one T cell receptor beta chain. As yet, its antigen is unknown. Germline trimming cut 0 bases from V and 2 bases from J; bases unmatched to any gene: 9. Germline loops: CDR1 LGHNA, CDR2 YSLEER. The CDR3 totals 18 residues. This sample was taken from a study of regulatory T cells in long-lasting Graves disease. Overall study findings and caveats: Persistent cases favored TRBV28, TRBJ1-2 and TRBJ2-5. Among persistent patients, a larger number of public clonotypes were shared (around 3,000) than among newly diagnosed patients (around 980).

Building the TCR beta libraries relied on iRepertoire HTBI primers, and CDR3 regions underwent Arm-PCR. TCRdb ran MiXCR on the multiplex PCR reads and lists one entry per CDR3 protein. The sample records about 460,000 distinct CDR3 sequences, under 25% being singletons. Documented time point: persistent/refractory GD, antithyroid drugs over 5 years with positive TRAb. The TCR library was made from RNA extracted from PBMCs. This sample comprised peripheral blood mononuclear cells (PBMCs), obtained when the disease was refractory, from a patient treated with antithyroid drugs. The chain carries TRBV4-3 and TRBJ1-1; 10 nucleotides match TRBD1. The TCR was taken from a female donor with Graves disease. The CDR3 region is CASSQESRDRGYNTEAFF. CDR3 bases: TGCGCCAGCAGCCAAGAAAGCCGGGACAGGGGATATAACACTGAAGCTTTCTTT.